This note documents a single T cell receptor beta chain sequence. Patients from Seattle were sampled longitudinally, starting during active infection. These data originate in a study of blood T cell repertoires in COVID-19. Trimming left V 0 bases short and J 6 bases short, with 14 bases between. The germline V gene encodes CDR1 LNHDA and CDR2 SQIVND (reference sequence). The CDR3 is made up of 15 amino acids. Source study methods: The authors estimated nucleated cell counts from reference gene primer amplification. This table comes from immunoSEQ multiplex PCR, and its TCRdb copy is limited to in-frame clones, with some not included. That table supplies the V and J calls and clone size; D and trimming were determined from the DNA. The data contain a few hundred thousand clones, about 83% of them singletons.

The sequence derives from a woman between 25 and 40 years old with COVID-19, enrolled during active disease. The sequenced sample was peripheral blood. This rearrangement joins TRBV19 to TRBJ1-2; D unresolved. CDR3 amino acids: CASSIERGEFDGYTF. The CDR3 DNA is TGTGCCAGTAGTATAGAACGGGGAGAGTTCGATGGCTACACCTTC.